The entry that follows covers one T cell receptor (beta chain) sequence. This record belongs to a study of siplizumab effects on memory and regulatory T cells. Profiled with immunoSEQ multiplex PCR; TCRdb holds only in-frame clones, not every one. The data hold tens of thousands of clones, with approximately 93% observed a single time. Between the trimmed V and J ends, which lost 0 bases and 2 bases, there was a span of 9 bases. The CDR3 covers 14 residues. The germline CDR1 and CDR2 sequences are SGDLS and YYNGEE. The receptor was derived from a human donor in good health. The chain employs TRBV9 and TRBJ2-7, with D tentatively TRBD1 (6 bases). The sequenced sample was CD8+ T cells sorted from blood. The CDR3 region is CASSVEQGAYEQYF. The CDR3 DNA reads as TGTGCCAGCAGCGTAGAACAGGGAGCCTACGAGCAGTACTTC.